This is a list of T cell receptor beta chains from one sample in a study of blood T cells in healthy people across ages. In TCRdb, the 5' RACE reads were re-called with MiXCR into one record per CDR3 protein. The sample lists roughly 1.7 million distinct CDR3 sequences; about 35% were seen once. Sequenced input: blood. The origin of the receptors is a woman aged 25 to 39 in good health. Both conserved end residues are part of each CDR3. A D gene is named only where the DNA matches it firmly. Rows may omit the clone size; those that give it use once, few, many or a size class.

cdr3_nt cdr3_aa v_call clone_size d_call j_call
TGCAGTGCTAGAAAGCGCCACGGGGGCAATGAGCAGTACTTC CSARKRHGGNEQYF TRBV20-1 . . TRBJ2-5
TGTGCCAGCAGCCCGGAACACTCCAGGGATACGCAGTATTTT CASSPEHSRDTQYF TRBV6-5 few . TRBJ2-3
TGTGCCAGCAGCTTAAGGGCTTCCAATGAGCAGTTCTTC CASSLRASNEQFF TRBV7-9 . . TRBJ2-1
TGCAGCGTTGCGACCCACCAGCGGAGCTCCTACAATGAGCAGTTCTTC CSVATHQRSSYNEQFF TRBV29-1 many . TRBJ2-1
TGCGCCAGCAGCACTTCTTGGACAGGGGACTACAATGAGCAGTTCTTC CASSTSWTGDYNEQFF TRBV4-1 . TRBD1 TRBJ2-1
TGCAGCGTTCTTAGCGGGAGGGCCTATTCCGGGGAGCTGTTTTTT CSVLSGRAYSGELFF TRBV29-1 few TRBD2 TRBJ2-2
TGTGCCGCCGGGGGGGGGCGGACCTACGAGCAGTACTTC CAAGGGRTYEQYF TRBV10-3 . TRBD2 TRBJ2-7
TGCAGTGCTCCTTCTAGCGGGGTTACCTACGAGCAGTACTTC CSAPSSGVTYEQYF TRBV20-1 many TRBD2 TRBJ2-7
TGCGCCAGCAGACTGGGGGCGTTTCAGCGGAACACTGAAGCTTTCTTT CASRLGAFQRNTEAFF TRBV5-1 . . TRBJ1-1
TGTGCCAGCAGTGCCTCAGGAGTTATCCTAGCCAAAAACATTCAGTACTTC CASSASGVILAKNIQYF TRBV6-1 . . TRBJ2-4
TGTGCCAGCAGCTTCAGGGCCAACATTTTGGAGCAGTACTTC CASSFRANILEQYF TRBV7-9 . . TRBJ2-7
TGCGCCACCAGTGACCCCGGTACTCTAGGCACCGGGGGGCTGTTTTTT CATSDPGTLGTGGLFF TRBV24-1 . . TRBJ2-2
TGTGCCACCAGCAGATCTAGCGGGGCGGTAGATACGCAGTATTTT CATSRSSGAVDTQYF TRBV15 . TRBD2 TRBJ2-3